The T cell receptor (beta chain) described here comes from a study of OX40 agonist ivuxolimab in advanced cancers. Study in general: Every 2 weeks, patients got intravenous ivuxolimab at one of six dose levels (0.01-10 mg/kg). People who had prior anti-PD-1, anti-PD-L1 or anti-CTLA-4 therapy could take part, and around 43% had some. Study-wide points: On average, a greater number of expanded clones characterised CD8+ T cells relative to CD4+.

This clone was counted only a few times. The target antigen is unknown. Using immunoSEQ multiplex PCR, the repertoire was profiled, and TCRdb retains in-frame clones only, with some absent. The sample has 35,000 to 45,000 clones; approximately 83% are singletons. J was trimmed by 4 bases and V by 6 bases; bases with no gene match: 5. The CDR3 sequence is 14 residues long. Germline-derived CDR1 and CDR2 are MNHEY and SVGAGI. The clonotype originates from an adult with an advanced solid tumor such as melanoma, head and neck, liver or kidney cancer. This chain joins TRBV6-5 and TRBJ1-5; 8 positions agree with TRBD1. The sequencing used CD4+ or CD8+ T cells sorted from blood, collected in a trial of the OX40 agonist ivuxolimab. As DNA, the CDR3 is TGTGCCAGCAGGGGGACAGGTTTGAATCAGCCCCAGCATTTT. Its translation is CASRGTGLNQPQHF.